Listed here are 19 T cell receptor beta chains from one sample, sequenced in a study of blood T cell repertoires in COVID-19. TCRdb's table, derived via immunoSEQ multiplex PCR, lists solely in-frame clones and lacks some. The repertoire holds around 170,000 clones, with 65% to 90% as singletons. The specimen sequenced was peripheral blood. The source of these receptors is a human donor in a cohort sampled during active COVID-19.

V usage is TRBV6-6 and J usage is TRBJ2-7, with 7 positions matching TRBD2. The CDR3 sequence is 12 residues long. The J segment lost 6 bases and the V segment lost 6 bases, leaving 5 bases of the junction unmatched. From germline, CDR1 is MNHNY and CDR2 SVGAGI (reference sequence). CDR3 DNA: TGTGCCAGCAGGGCGGGAGCAGGCGAGCAGTACTTC. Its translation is CASRAGAGEQYF.

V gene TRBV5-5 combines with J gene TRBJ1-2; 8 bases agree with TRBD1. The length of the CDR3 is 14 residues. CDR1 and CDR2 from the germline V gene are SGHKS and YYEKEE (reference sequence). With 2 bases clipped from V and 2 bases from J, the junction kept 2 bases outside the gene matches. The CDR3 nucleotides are TGTGCCAGCAGCTTAGGGACAGGCAACTATGGCTACACCTTC. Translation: CASSLGTGNYGYTF. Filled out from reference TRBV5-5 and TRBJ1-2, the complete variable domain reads DAGVTQSPTHLIKTRGQQVTLRCSPISGHKSVSWYQQVLGQGPQFIFQYYEKEERGRGNFPDRFSARQFPNYSSELNVNALLLGDSALYLCASSLGTGNYGYTFGSGTRLTVV.

This CDR3 is CASSTRGTGELFF. DNA for the CDR3: TGTGCCAGCTCGACACGGGGAACCGGGGAGCTGTTTTTT. The rearrangement links TRBV18 to TRBJ2-2; tentative D call: TRBD2 (5 bases). Germline V gene data show CDR1 as KGHSH and CDR2 as LQKENI. The V and J ends lost 6 bases and 5 bases respectively, with 10 bases between them. The CDR3 has 13 amino acids.

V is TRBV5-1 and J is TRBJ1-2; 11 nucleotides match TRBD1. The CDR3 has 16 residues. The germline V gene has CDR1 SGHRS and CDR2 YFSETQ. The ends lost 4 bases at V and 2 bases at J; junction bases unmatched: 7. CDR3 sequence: CASSIARDRGNYGYTF. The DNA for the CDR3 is TGCGCCAGCAGCATCGCCCGGGACAGGGGGAACTATGGCTACACCTTC.

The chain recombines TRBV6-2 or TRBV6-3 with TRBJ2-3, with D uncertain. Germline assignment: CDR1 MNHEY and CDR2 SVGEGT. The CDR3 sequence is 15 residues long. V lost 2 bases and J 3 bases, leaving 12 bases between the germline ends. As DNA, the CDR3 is TGTGCCAGCAGTTACCGGCCCCCGAGGACAGATACGCAGTATTTT. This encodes CASSYRPPRTDTQYF.

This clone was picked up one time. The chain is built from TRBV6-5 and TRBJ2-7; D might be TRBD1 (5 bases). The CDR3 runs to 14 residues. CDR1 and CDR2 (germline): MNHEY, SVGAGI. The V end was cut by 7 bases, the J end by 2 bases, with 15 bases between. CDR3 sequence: CASTPLAGTYEQYF. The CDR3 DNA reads TGTGCCAGCACCCCCTTGGCAGGGACCTACGAGCAGTACTTC.

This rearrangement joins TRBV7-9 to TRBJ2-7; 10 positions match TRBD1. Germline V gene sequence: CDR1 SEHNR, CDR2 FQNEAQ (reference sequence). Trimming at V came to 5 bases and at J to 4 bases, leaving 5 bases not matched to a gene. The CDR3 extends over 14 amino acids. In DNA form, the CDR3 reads TGTGCCAGCAGCCCCGGACAGGGGGGGTACGAGCAGTACTTC. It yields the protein CASSPGQGGYEQYF.

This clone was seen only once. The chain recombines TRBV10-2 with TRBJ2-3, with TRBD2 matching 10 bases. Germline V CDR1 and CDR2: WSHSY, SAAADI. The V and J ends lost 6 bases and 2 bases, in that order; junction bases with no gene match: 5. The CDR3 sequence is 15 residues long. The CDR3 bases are TGCGCCAGCAGACCGAGCGGGGGGGCCACAGATACGCAGTATTTT. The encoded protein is CASRPSGGATDTQYF.

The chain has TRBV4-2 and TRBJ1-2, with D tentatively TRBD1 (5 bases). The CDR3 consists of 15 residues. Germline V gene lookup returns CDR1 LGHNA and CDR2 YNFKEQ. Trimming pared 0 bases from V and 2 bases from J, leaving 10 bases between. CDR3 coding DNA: TGTGCCAGCAGCCAAGATCGGGGGAGGAACTATGGCTACACCTTC. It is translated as CASSQDRGRNYGYTF.

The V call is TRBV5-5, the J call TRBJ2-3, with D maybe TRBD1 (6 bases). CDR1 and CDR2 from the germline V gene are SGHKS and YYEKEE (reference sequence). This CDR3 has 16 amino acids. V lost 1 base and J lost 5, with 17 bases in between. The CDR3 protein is CASSLQNGKQGDTQYF. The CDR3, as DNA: TGTGCCAGCAGCTTGCAGAACGGGAAACAGGGAGATACGCAGTATTTT.

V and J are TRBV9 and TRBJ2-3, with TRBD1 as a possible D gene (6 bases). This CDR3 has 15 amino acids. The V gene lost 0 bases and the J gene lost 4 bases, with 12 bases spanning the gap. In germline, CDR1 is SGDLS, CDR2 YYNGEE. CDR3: CASSVASGAADTQYF. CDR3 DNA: TGTGCCAGCAGCGTAGCGTCAGGGGCGGCAGATACGCAGTATTTT.

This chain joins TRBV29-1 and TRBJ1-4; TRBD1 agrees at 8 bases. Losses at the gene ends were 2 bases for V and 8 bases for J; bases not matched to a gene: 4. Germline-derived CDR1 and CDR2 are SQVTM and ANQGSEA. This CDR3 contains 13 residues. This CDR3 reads CSVEQGADEKLFF. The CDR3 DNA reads TGCAGCGTTGAACAGGGGGCGGACGAAAAACTGTTTTTT.

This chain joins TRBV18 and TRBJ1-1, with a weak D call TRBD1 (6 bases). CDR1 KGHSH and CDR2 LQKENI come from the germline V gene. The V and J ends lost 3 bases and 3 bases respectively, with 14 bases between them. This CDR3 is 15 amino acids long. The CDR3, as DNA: TGTGCCAGCTCACCTCCACAGGGTGGAGACACTGAAGCTTTCTTT. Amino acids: CASSPPQGGDTEAFF.

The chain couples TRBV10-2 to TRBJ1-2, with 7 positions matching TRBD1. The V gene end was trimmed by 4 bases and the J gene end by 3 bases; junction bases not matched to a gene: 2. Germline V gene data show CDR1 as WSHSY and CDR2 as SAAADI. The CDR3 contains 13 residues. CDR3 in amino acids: CASSGGQYYGYTF. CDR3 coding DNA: TGCGCCAGCAGTGGGGGACAGTACTATGGCTACACCTTC.

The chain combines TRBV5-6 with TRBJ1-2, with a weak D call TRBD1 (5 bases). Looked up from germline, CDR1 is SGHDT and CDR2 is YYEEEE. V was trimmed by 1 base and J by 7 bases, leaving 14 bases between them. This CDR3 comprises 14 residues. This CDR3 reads CASSLKGPTTGYTF. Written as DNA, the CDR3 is TGTGCCAGCAGCTTGAAGGGGCCCACGACTGGCTACACCTTC. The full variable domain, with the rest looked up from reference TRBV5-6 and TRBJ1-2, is DAGVTQSPTHLIKTRGQQVTLRCSPKSGHDTVSWYQQALGQGPQFIFQYYEEEERQRGNFPDRFSGHQFPNYSSELNVNALLLGDSALYLCASSLKGPTTGYTFGSGTRLTVV.

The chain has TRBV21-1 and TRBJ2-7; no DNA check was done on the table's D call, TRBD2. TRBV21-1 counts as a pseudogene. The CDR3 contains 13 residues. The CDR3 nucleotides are TGTGCCAGCGTCGGCGGGAGTTCCTACGAGCAGTACTTC. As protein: CASVGGSSYEQYF.

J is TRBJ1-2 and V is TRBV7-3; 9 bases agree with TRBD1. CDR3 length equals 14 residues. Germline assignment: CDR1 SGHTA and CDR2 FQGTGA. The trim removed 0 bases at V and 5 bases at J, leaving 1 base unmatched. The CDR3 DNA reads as TGTGCCAGCAGCTTAACCGGACAGGGGTATGGCTACACCTTC. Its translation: CASSLTGQGYGYTF.

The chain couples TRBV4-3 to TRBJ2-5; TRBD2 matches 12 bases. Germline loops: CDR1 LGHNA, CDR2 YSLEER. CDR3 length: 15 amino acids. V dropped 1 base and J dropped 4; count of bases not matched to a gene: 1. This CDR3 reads CASSQVGLAGETQYF. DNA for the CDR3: TGCGCCAGCAGCCAAGTGGGACTAGCGGGAGAGACCCAGTACTTC.

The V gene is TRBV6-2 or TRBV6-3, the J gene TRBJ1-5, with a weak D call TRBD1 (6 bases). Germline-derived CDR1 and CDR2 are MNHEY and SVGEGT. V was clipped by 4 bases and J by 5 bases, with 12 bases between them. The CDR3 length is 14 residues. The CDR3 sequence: CASSFRQGHQPQHF. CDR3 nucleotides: TGTGCCAGCAGTTTCCGGCAGGGGCATCAGCCCCAGCATTTT.